A single sample gave rise to the 30 T cell receptor beta chains below, sequenced in a study of T cell changes during pregnancy in multiple sclerosis (dated by TCRdb to the late 2010s). Libraries came from the immunoSEQ multiplex PCR assay. TCRdb obtained this table from immuneACCESS and retained in-frame rearrangements with V and J assigned. These tables miss some clones; where compared with another copy, unresolved V genes account for less than half of the shortfall, and the remainder is unexplained. Recorded for this sample are approximately 40,000 clones; less than 95% of them occurred a single time. The ten largest clones add up to around 0.52% of the sample. Specimen: CD4+ T cells from peripheral blood mononuclear cells, collected in the third trimester of pregnancy. The receptors were gathered from a female donor with multiple sclerosis, enrolled in a pregnancy study.

This chain's CDR3 is CSVSGTSGGAYNEQFF. CDR3 coding DNA: TGCAGCGTTTCCGGGACTAGCGGAGGTGCCTACAATGAGCAGTTCTTC. The chain has TRBV29-1 and TRBJ2-1; 11 nucleotides line up with TRBD2. J gave up 2 bases and V 5 bases, and 8 bases lay outside the gene matches. Per the germline V gene, CDR1 is SQVTM and CDR2 is ANQGSEA. The CDR3 has 16 residues.

J is TRBJ1-4 and V is TRBV6-6; D is uncertain. The V end was cut by 4 bases, the J end by 7 bases, with 13 bases between. The V gene's germline CDR1 is MNHNY and CDR2 SVGAGI (reference sequence). The CDR3 extends over 14 amino acids. The CDR3 region has the DNA TGTGCCAGCAGTTTTCTGGGAGGCGGTGAAAAACTGTTTTTT. Protein: CASSFLGGGEKLFF.

The genes are TRBV27 and TRBJ2-5; D remains unclear. Trimming left V 2 bases short and J 5 bases short, with 15 bases between. Germline loops: CDR1 MNHEY, CDR2 SMNVEV (reference sequence). The CDR3 sequence is 15 residues long. CDR3 DNA: TGTGCCAGCAGTTTAAGCCGACCGACTCGGGAGACCCAGTACTTC. Protein product: CASSLSRPTRETQYF.

This clone came up a few times. The genes are TRBV10-3 and TRBJ1-2; D is ambiguous. This CDR3 has 11 amino acids. V gave up 8 bases and J gave up 8 bases, with 12 bases separating them. Germline CDR1 reads ENHRY; CDR2 reads SYGVKD. CDR3 sequence: CAISYEGGYTF. In DNA, the CDR3 is TGTGCCATCTCTTACGAGGGCGGCTACACCTTC.

The chain is built from TRBV15 and TRBJ2-7, with a tentative D call TRBD2 (6 bases). V lost 0 bases, J lost 3 bases, and 12 bases lay in between. The CDR3 spans 15 residues. The germline gives CDR1 LNHNV, CDR2 YYDKDF (reference sequence). The CDR3 here is CATSRESGGSYEQYF. The CDR3 region has the DNA TGTGCCACCAGCAGAGAGTCCGGGGGAAGCTACGAGCAGTACTTC. Variable domain in full (rest from reference TRBV15 and TRBJ2-7): DAMVIQNPRYQVTQFGKPVTLSCSQTLNHNVMYWYQQKSSQAPKLLFHYYDKDFNNEADTPDNFQSRRPNTSFCFLDIRSPGLGDTAMYLCATSRESGGSYEQYFGPGTRLTVT.

The rearrangement uses TRBV5-6 and TRBJ1-5, with D perhaps matching TRBD1 (6 bases). This CDR3 has 17 amino acids. Germline CDR1 and CDR2: SGHDT and YYEEEE. V lost 4 bases, J lost 6 bases, and 23 bases lay in between. CDR3 nucleotides: TGTGCCAGCAGCCGCGGAATGACACAGGGAGGGGGTCAGCCCCAGCATTTT. Translating it yields CASSRGMTQGGGQPQHF.

The rearrangement links TRBV12-5 to TRBJ1-1; 9 nucleotides line up with TRBD1. The V gene end was trimmed by 7 bases and the J gene end by 7 bases; junction bases not matched to a gene: 10. Germline-derived CDR1 and CDR2 are LGHNT and FRNRAP. This CDR3 comprises 14 residues. CDR3 sequence: CASELTGGYSEAFF. CDR3 sequence (DNA): TGTGCTAGTGAACTAACAGGGGGCTATAGTGAAGCTTTCTTT.

This clone was recorded only once. This chain uses TRBV6-4 with TRBJ1-1; TRBD1 agrees at 7 bases. Germline V gene data show CDR1 as MRHNA and CDR2 as SNTAGT. V trimming: 6 bases; J trimming: 2 bases; junction bases outside the gene matches: 6. The CDR3 runs to 14 residues. CDR3 coding DNA: TGTGCCAGCAGGGCTGGACAGGAAAACACTGAAGCTTTCTTT. Translating gives CASRAGQENTEAFF.

The V gene is TRBV19, the J gene TRBJ1-5; 7 nucleotides agree with TRBD1. The germline CDR1 and CDR2 sequences are LNHDA and SQIVND (reference sequence). CDR3 size: 16 residues. V lost 7 bases and J lost 2; bases outside the gene matches: 11. The CDR3 loop reads CASTRLRGGGNQPQHF. In DNA, the CDR3 is TGTGCCAGTACAAGACTGAGAGGGGGCGGCAATCAGCCCCAGCATTTT.

The genes are TRBV19 and TRBJ2-7, with D possibly TRBD1 on 6 matching bases. Germline V gene sequence: CDR1 LNHDA, CDR2 SQIVND (reference sequence). Trimming cost V 3 bases and J 0 bases, with 12 bases left between them. This CDR3 comprises 15 residues. CDR3: CASSIRGVSSYEQYF. CDR3 bases: TGTGCCAGTAGTATCAGGGGCGTGAGCTCCTACGAGCAGTACTTC.

The genes are TRBV19 and TRBJ1-2; D might be TRBD1 (6 bases). The CDR3 is 15 residues long. Germline V gene lookup returns CDR1 LNHDA and CDR2 SQIVND (reference sequence). Trimming took off 3 bases at V and 4 bases at J, with 15 bases between the two ends. The DNA of the CDR3 is TGTGCCAGTAGTATGGCGGGGGGCATGGGCTATGGCTACACCTTC. Its translation: CASSMAGGMGYGYTF.

This clone is labeled as medium-sized. The DNA of the CDR3 is TGTGCCACTAGGACAGGGGGTTTAGGAGAGACCCAGTACTTC. Translated: CATRTGGLGETQYF. The V call is TRBV6-5, the J call TRBJ2-5; 10 bases agree with TRBD1. Germline CDR1 MNHEY, CDR2 SVGAGI. This CDR3 is 14 amino acids long. With V trimmed by 10 bases and J by 4 bases, 9 bases remained unmatched.

This chain uses TRBV9 with TRBJ2-3; TRBD2 matches 10 bases. There are 18 residues in the CDR3. The ends lost 0 bases at V and 1 base at J; junction bases unmatched: 8. Germline V gene data show CDR1 as SGDLS and CDR2 as YYNGEE. The CDR3 sequence: CASSVDLAGAVGTDTQYF. In nucleotides, the CDR3 is TGTGCCAGCAGCGTAGACCTAGCGGGAGCCGTCGGCACAGATACGCAGTATTTT.

The rearrangement links TRBV5-1 to TRBJ2-5; D remains unclear. The DNA matches TRBJ2-7 better at its end, which makes the J call doubtful. Germline CDR1 and CDR2: SGHRS and YFSETQ. This CDR3 contains 12 residues. The CDR3 DNA sequence: TGCGCCAGCAGCTTGCCTAGCTACGAGCAGTACTTC. Protein product: CASSLPSYEQYF.

The chain is built from TRBV2 and TRBJ2-2, with TRBD2 matching over 8 bases. The V gene end was trimmed by 4 bases and the J gene end by 0 bases; junction bases not matched to a gene: 1. The germline V gene encodes CDR1 SNHLY and CDR2 FYNNEI. The CDR3 is 15 amino acids. CDR3 loop: CASSVLAANTGELFF. CDR3 DNA: TGTGCCAGCAGTGTACTAGCGGCGAACACCGGGGAGCTGTTTTTT.

The V gene is TRBV5-4, the J gene TRBJ2-7, with D possibly TRBD1 on 5 matching bases. The CDR3 length is 16 residues. Per the germline V gene, CDR1 is SGHNT and CDR2 is YYREEE (reference sequence). The V and J ends lost 4 bases and 3 bases respectively, with 20 bases between them. The CDR3 protein is CASSQAGRTGFYEQYF. CDR3 nucleotides: TGTGCCAGCAGCCAAGCAGGGCGGACGGGTTTCTACGAGCAGTACTTC.

This chain links TRBV29-1 with TRBJ1-1, with TRBD1 matching over 9 bases. Per germline, CDR1 SQVTM and CDR2 ANQGSEA. This CDR3 spans 12 amino acids. The junction had 7 bases not matched to a gene; V was cut back by 3 bases and J by 11 bases. CDR3 nucleotide sequence: TGCAGCGTTGAGGGACAGGGCGATATGGCTTTCTTT. This encodes CSVEGQGDMAFF. Supplemented by reference TRBV29-1 and TRBJ1-1, the full variable domain reads SAVISQKPSRDICQRGTSLTIQCQVDSQVTMMFWYRQQPGQSLTLIATANQGSEATYESGFVIDKFPISRPNLTFSTLTVSNMSPEDSSIYLCSVEGQGDMAFFGQGTRLTVV.

The chain couples TRBV6-5 to TRBJ2-1; 7 bases align to TRBD2. Per the germline V gene, CDR1 is MNHEY and CDR2 is SVGAGI. Losses at the gene ends were 6 bases for V and 2 bases for J; bases not matched to a gene: 7. The CDR3 runs 15 residues. The CDR3 loop is CASSLTSAAYNEQFF. The CDR3 nucleotides read TGTGCCAGCAGCTTAACTAGCGCGGCCTACAATGAGCAGTTCTTC.

The chain recombines TRBV5-4 with TRBJ2-7; the D gene is possibly TRBD2 (7 bases). Trimming removed 4 bases from V and 6 bases from J, with 23 bases in between. The CDR3 is 16 amino acids. Germline V gene data show CDR1 as SGHNT and CDR2 as YYREEE (reference sequence). For the CDR3, the DNA is TGTGCCAGCAGCCTAGGGGGGCGGGAGAGGGGTTCCGAGCAGTACTTC. As protein: CASSLGGRERGSEQYF.

This chain uses TRBV15 with TRBJ1-2, with D tentatively TRBD1 (5 bases). The CDR3 runs 17 residues. Trimming shortened V by 0 bases and J by 0 bases, and 14 bases separated the two germline ends. Germline values: CDR1 LNHNV, CDR2 YYDKDF (reference sequence). CDR3 nucleotide sequence: TGTGCCACCAGCAGAGATGTGGGGGGACTTGCTAACTATGGCTACACCTTC. It specifies CATSRDVGGLANYGYTF.

The rearrangement joins TRBV5-1 to TRBJ2-5, with TRBD1 identical over 8 bases. Trimming took 3 bases from V and 2 from J; bases not matched to a gene: 9. CDR3 size: 16 residues. Germline V gene lookup returns CDR1 SGHRS and CDR2 YFSETQ. The CDR3 protein is CASSSNRGLGQETQYF. The DNA of the CDR3 is TGCGCCAGCAGCTCGAACAGGGGGTTGGGTCAAGAGACCCAGTACTTC.

V is TRBV27 and J is TRBJ2-5; 9 bases are a match to TRBD1. Per the germline V gene, CDR1 is MNHEY and CDR2 is SMNVEV (reference sequence). The CDR3 is 15 residues long. Germline trimming cut 4 bases from V and 5 bases from J; bases unmatched to any gene: 8. CDR3 nucleotides: TGTGCCAGCAGTTACAGGGGGCCCGTCGGGGAGACCCAGTACTTC. Translated, it gives CASSYRGPVGETQYF.

This chain links TRBV2 with TRBJ2-2, with no clear D. Trimming took off 2 bases at V and 6 bases at J, with 10 bases between the two ends. Germline V CDR1 and CDR2: SNHLY, FYNNEI. This CDR3 region has 14 residues. The CDR3 is CASSESLSAGELFF. The CDR3 bases are TGTGCCAGCAGTGAATCTCTTTCCGCCGGGGAGCTGTTTTTT.

The V call is TRBV2, the J call TRBJ1-1, with a weak D call TRBD1 (5 bases). The CDR3 totals 12 residues. The ends were cut back, 5 bases at V and 11 bases at J, with 15 bases in the middle. Germline V gene sequence: CDR1 SNHLY, CDR2 FYNNEI. Here the CDR3 DNA reads TGTGCCAGCAGTTGGGCCGGGGGAATGGCTTTCTTT. This codes for CASSWAGGMAFF.

This chain connects TRBV4-2 to TRBJ2-1; the match to TRBD2 covers 9 bases. The CDR3 covers 16 residues. V lost 4 bases and J lost 3; bases outside the gene matches: 7. CDR1 and CDR2 (germline): LGHNA, YNFKEQ. The CDR3 nucleotides read TGTGCCAGCAGCCCTAAGACTAGCGGTAACTACAATGAGCAGTTCTTC. This translates into CASSPKTSGNYNEQFF.

This clone appeared once. V is TRBV6-1 and J is TRBJ2-1; 8 positions agree with TRBD1. V dropped 4 bases and J dropped 3; count of bases not matched to a gene: 8. CDR1 and CDR2 (germline): MNHNS, SASEGT. CDR3 length equals 16 residues. In DNA, the CDR3 is TGTGCCAGCAGTGCCAGGCAGGGGGCCTACTACAATGAGCAGTTCTTC. Amino acids: CASSARQGAYYNEQFF.

This chain joins TRBV6-5 and TRBJ2-1, with TRBD2 as a possible D gene (6 bases). The ends were cut back, 0 bases at V and 9 bases at J, with 15 bases in the middle. CDR1 is MNHEY and CDR2 is SVGAGI in the germline V gene. The CDR3 has 15 residues. The CDR3 reads CASSYSRASEGEQFF. The CDR3 nucleotides are TGTGCCAGCAGTTACTCGAGGGCTAGCGAAGGTGAGCAGTTCTTC.

V gene TRBV19 combines with J gene TRBJ1-5, with 7 bases that match TRBD1. CDR1 and CDR2 from the germline V gene are LNHDA and SQIVND (reference sequence). The CDR3 is 15 residues long. Trimming removed 4 bases from V and 4 bases from J; junction bases left unmatched: 7. DNA of the CDR3: TGTGCCAGTAGTACCACCCGGGACAGAAATCAGCCCCAGCATTTT. This encodes CASSTTRDRNQPQHF.

The gene calls are TRBV28 and TRBJ1-4; 7 nucleotides align to TRBD1. Germline assignment: CDR1 MDHEN and CDR2 SYDVKM. V was pared by 3 bases and J by 9 bases, with 4 bases of the junction left unmatched. This CDR3 has 13 residues. Here the CDR3 DNA reads TGTGCCAGCAGTTTGCCGGACAGGCAAAAACTGTTTTTT. Protein: CASSLPDRQKLFF.

The J gene is TRBJ2-3, the V gene TRBV2; possible D gene TRBD2, 5 bases. From germline, CDR1 is SNHLY and CDR2 FYNNEI. The CDR3 is 13 residues long. V gave up 4 bases and J gave up 4 bases, with 9 bases separating them. The CDR3 is CASSGGAADTQYF. For the CDR3, the DNA is TGTGCCAGCAGTGGGGGAGCCGCAGATACGCAGTATTTT. The complete variable domain, with remaining parts taken from reference TRBV2 and TRBJ2-3, reads EPEVTQTPSHQVTQMGQEVILRCVPISNHLYFYWYRQILGQKVEFLVSFYNNEISEKSEIFDDQFSVERPDGSNFTLKIRSTKLEDSAMYFCASSGGAADTQYFGPGTRLTVL.